The source of this T cell receptor (beta chain) is a study of CD8 T cells in ankylosing spondylitis. 5'-RACE, quantitative and with molecular barcodes, yielded the TCR beta libraries. MiXCR, run by TCRdb on the 5' RACE reads, gives a single entry per CDR3 protein. The table includes fewer than 550,000 distinct CDR3 sequences, less than 6% detected once. Study findings and constraints: Reactive arthritis synovial fluid and blood were previously reported to contain some motif variants. As reported, disease-linked clones showed significant enrichment in matched ankylosing spondylitis synovial fluid. Disease-linked clones bore a CD8+ phenotype, appearing relatively rarely in peripheral blood. Ankylosing spondylitis blood appeared to carry a characteristic TCR beta motif of roughly eight highly homologous variants.

This clonotype was observed at least ten times. The antigen is unknown. V trimming: 4 bases; J trimming: 5 bases; junction bases outside the gene matches: 2. The CDR3 is 13 residues long. Germline V CDR1 and CDR2: ENHRY, SYGVKD. The chain combines TRBV10-3 with TRBJ2-5; 9 bases line up with TRBD2. Material for sequencing was blood, either unsorted or a sorted T cell fraction (not recorded which). This sequence originates from a male donor with ankylosing spondylitis. CDR3 protein: CAISASGAETQYF. CDR3 bases: TGTGCCATCAGTGCTAGCGGGGCTGAGACCCAGTACTTC.